What follows are 20 T cell receptor beta chains derived from one specimen sequenced in a study of T cells in Graves' hyperthyroidism and ophthalmopathy. Amplification of TCR beta CDR3 regions used RNA as the template. HTBI primers were used for first-round RT-PCR of the TCR CDR3. TCRdb re-called the multiplex PCR reads through MiXCR, storing one row per CDR3 protein. There are over 250,000 distinct CDR3 sequences in the sample; approximately 21% occur only once, and roughly 60% lies in the top ten. The sequenced sample consisted of blood. The receptors originated from a man aged 30-40 years with Graves' ophthalmopathy.

Remarks on this clonotype: A much larger clone differs from this one at a single base, so this may be a read error. V and J are TRBV2 and TRBJ2-1; D unclear. The germline V gene has CDR1 SNHLY and CDR2 FYNNEI. The CDR3 is 13 residues long. The CDR3 loop reads CASRTDSYNGQFF. CDR3 sequence (DNA): TGTGCCAGCAGGACCGACTCCTACAATGGGCAGTTCTTC.

This clonotype was observed a few times. The chain employs TRBV29-1 and TRBJ1-4; D is possibly TRBD1 (5 bases). Germline V gives CDR1 SQVTM, CDR2 ANQGSEA. The CDR3 loop spans 14 amino acids. Between the trimmed V and J ends, which lost 4 bases and 3 bases, there was a span of 12 bases. This chain's CDR3 is CSVGGAGANEKLFF. Written as DNA, the CDR3 is TGCAGCGTTGGAGGGGCGGGGGCTAATGAAAAACTGTTTTTT. Variable domain in full (rest from reference TRBV29-1 and TRBJ1-4): SAVISQKPSRDICQRGTSLTIQCQVDSQVTMMFWYRQQPGQSLTLIATANQGSEATYESGFVIDKFPISRPNLTFSTLTVSNMSPEDSSIYLCSVGGAGANEKLFFGSGTQLSVL.

The chain's CDR3 is CASSPVGLRGAYF. CDR3 in DNA: TGTGCCAGCAGCCCGGTTGGTCTCCGAGGAGCGTATTTT. The chain links TRBV5-6 to TRBJ2-3; D gene unclear. V was clipped by 4 bases and J by 14 bases, with 20 bases between them. Germline CDR1 SGHDT, CDR2 YYEEEE. This CDR3 has 13 residues.

A few counts support this clonotype. The CDR3: CASSDWTGSTYEQYF. The CDR3, as DNA: TGTGCCAGCAGTGATTGGACGGGATCGACCTACGAGCAGTACTTC. This chain uses TRBV6-1 with TRBJ2-7, with D maybe TRBD2 (5 bases). Germline CDR1 reads MNHNS; CDR2 reads SASEGT. V lost 3 bases, J lost 2 bases, and 14 bases lay in between. The CDR3 spans 15 residues.

This clonotype was observed at least ten times. This sequence joins TRBV7-9 and TRBJ2-1; 8 bases are shared with TRBD2. Per germline, CDR1 SEHNR and CDR2 FQNEAQ (reference sequence). V lost 3 bases to trimming and J lost 2 bases; unmatched junction nucleotides: 3. The length of the CDR3 is 15 residues. CDR3 sequence reads: CASSFSGAAYNEQFF. The CDR3 nucleotides read TGTGCCAGCAGCTTTAGCGGGGCAGCCTACAATGAGCAGTTCTTC.

The chain joins TRBV2 to TRBJ1-5; 7 positions agree with TRBD1. V gave up 3 bases and J gave up 7 bases; unmatched junction bases: 12. The CDR3 loop spans 16 amino acids. Germline loops: CDR1 SNHLY, CDR2 FYNNEI. DNA for the CDR3: TGTGCCAGCAGTGAGCATGGAAGGGGGCTCGGGCAGCCCCAGCATTTT. This sequence encodes CASSEHGRGLGQPQHF.

In its sample, this clonotype was seen a few times. This chain connects TRBV7-2 to TRBJ2-7, with no clear D. Germline assignment: CDR1 SGHTA and CDR2 FQGNSA. V dropped 4 bases and J dropped 0 bases, with 13 bases sitting between them. CDR3 size: 15 residues. The CDR3: CASSSFLQSSYEQYF. In DNA, the CDR3 is TGTGCCAGCAGCTCTTTCTTACAGAGCTCCTACGAGCAGTACTTC.

Only a few counts were recorded for this clonotype. The genes are TRBV29-1 and TRBJ2-5; D ambiguous. Trimming pared 5 bases from V and 7 bases from J, leaving 20 bases between. Per the germline V gene, CDR1 is SQVTM and CDR2 is ANQGSEA. The CDR3 has 14 amino acids. CDR3 sequence (DNA): TGCAGCGTTTCTCAGGACCCGGCCAGTCGGACCCAGTACTTC. Protein: CSVSQDPASRTQYF.

With respect to this clonotype: A read error may be the cause here, since a much bigger clone is one base away. This chain links TRBV27 with TRBJ1-1; D is possibly TRBD1 (5 bases). Per the germline V gene, CDR1 is MNHEY and CDR2 is SMNVEV (reference sequence). The CDR3 sequence is 17 residues long. The CDR3 region is CVSSFGGGRIINTEAFF. CDR3 sequence (DNA): TGTGTCAGCAGTTTCGGCGGGGGACGTATAATTAACACTGAAGCTTTCTTT.

This clonotype was counted a few times. This chain uses TRBV5-1 with TRBJ2-6; no clear D gene. V shed 2 bases and J shed 1 base, with 10 bases lying between them. The germline V gene encodes CDR1 SGHRS and CDR2 YFSETQ. This CDR3 spans 16 amino acids. This CDR3 reads CASSFGVGSGANVLTF. The CDR3 bases are TGCGCCAGCAGCTTCGGCGTGGGATCTGGGGCCAACGTCCTGACTTTC.

As for this clonotype: An end of the junction differs from the germline gene, which may be a read error. The J gene is TRBJ2-7, the V gene TRBV19; D is perhaps TRBD2 (7 bases). Germline assignment: CDR1 LNHDA and CDR2 SQIVND (reference sequence). This CDR3 is 15 amino acids long. CDR3 residues: CASSIAPGGSYEQYF. The CDR3 DNA follows: TGTGCCAGTAGTATAGCCCCGGGGGGCTCCTACGAGCAGTATTTC. Drawing the rest from reference TRBV19 and TRBJ2-7, the complete variable domain is DGGITQSPKYLFRKEGQNVTLSCEQNLNHDAMYWYRQDPGQGLRLIYYSQIVNDFQKGDIAEGYSVSREKKESFPLTVTSAQKNPTAFYLCASSIAPGGSYEQYFGPGTRLTVT.

This clonotype was counted only a few times. The chain links TRBV12-3 or TRBV12-4 to TRBJ1-6, with a possible D match to TRBD1 (5 bases). V was shortened by 4 bases and J by 9 bases, with 13 bases between the two germline ends. This CDR3 region has 14 residues. CDR3 region: CASSWGTISSPLHF. The CDR3 DNA follows: TGTGCCAGCAGTTGGGGGACGATAAGTTCACCCCTCCACTTT.

This chain connects TRBV10-3 to TRBJ1-2; D possibly corresponds to TRBD1 (5 bases). V lost 3 bases and J 6 bases, leaving 14 bases between the germline ends. CDR3 length: 14 residues. Per germline, CDR1 ENHRY and CDR2 SYGVKD. The DNA of the CDR3 is TGTGCCATCAGTGAAGAGGCGCAGGGTCATGGCTACACCTTC. Its translation: CAISEEAQGHGYTF.

CDR3 coding DNA: TGTGCCAGCAGCCCCGAACGACAGGGGGGCCTCTCTGGAAACACCATATATTTT. It codes for CASSPERQGGLSGNTIYF. The chain is built from TRBV11-3 and TRBJ1-3; the match to TRBD1 covers 9 bases. V lost 5 bases, J lost 0 bases, and 11 bases stayed unmatched. The CDR3 totals 18 residues. Germline V gene sequence: CDR1 SGHNT, CDR2 YENEEA.

The chain employs TRBV15 and TRBJ2-5; TRBD2 matches at 12 bases. Germline loops: CDR1 LNHNV, CDR2 YYDKDF (reference sequence). The junction had 12 bases not matched to a gene; V was cut back by 6 bases and J by 4 bases. The CDR3 is 17 amino acids. The CDR3 coding sequence is TGTGCCACCAGAGAGGCTAGCGGGAGGGCAAAGGGAGAGACCCAGTACTTC. Amino acid sequence: CATREASGRAKGETQYF.

The V gene is TRBV5-5, the J gene TRBJ2-1; D unresolved. CDR3 length equals 14 residues. Germline CDR1 SGHKS, CDR2 YYEKEE (reference sequence). Trimming cost V 0 bases and J 5 bases, with 9 bases left between them. CDR3 sequence (DNA): TGTGCCAGCAGCTTGGTTTGGCGCAACAATGAGCAGTTCTTC. Translation: CASSLVWRNNEQFF.

This clonotype was observed at least ten times. The chain recombines TRBV20-1 with TRBJ2-5; weak D call: TRBD1 (6 bases). The CDR3 contains 13 residues. Germline V gene sequence: CDR1 DFQATT, CDR2 SNEGSKA (reference sequence). Here the CDR3 DNA reads TGCAGCGCCAGGGGACCCAGCGTGGAGACCCAGTACTTC. It yields the protein CSARGPSVETQYF.

This clonotype was picked up many times. The gene calls are TRBV20-1 and TRBJ2-1; 9 bases map to TRBD2. Trimming took 7 bases from V and 9 from J; bases not matched to a gene: 7. CDR3 length: 12 amino acids. CDR1 is DFQATT and CDR2 is SNEGSKA in the germline V gene (reference sequence). In DNA, the CDR3 is TGCAGTGGAAGGGCGGGAGGGGTTGAGCAGTTCTTC. Protein sequence: CSGRAGGVEQFF.

Many counts were recorded for this clonotype. This sequence joins TRBV3-1 and TRBJ2-5, with D tentatively TRBD2 (6 bases). Trimming stripped 7 bases from V and 3 bases from J, with 21 bases between. The CDR3 spans 16 residues. Per germline, CDR1 LGHDT and CDR2 YNNKEL (reference sequence). The CDR3 spells CASILTGGVGEETQYF. The CDR3 DNA is TGTGCCAGCATCCTGACCGGCGGGGTAGGGGAAGAGACCCAGTACTTC.

This clonotype was recorded once. The junction departs from the called germline gene at one end, perhaps through a read error. The chain joins TRBV9 to TRBJ2-3, with unresolved D. The CDR3 covers 16 residues. Germline V lookup: CDR1 SGDLS, CDR2 YYNGEE. CDR3 in DNA: TGCGCCAGCAGTGAACCCGGTGGAGCCGGGCAAGATACGCAGTATTTT. This translates into CASSEPGGAGQDTQYF.